This TCR beta chain was captured by sequencing in a study of shared clonotypes between healthy human individuals. Study findings and constraints: Memory subsets generally showed smaller estimated richness than naive subsets did. Clonotype sharing among donors was expected to depend on sequencing depth.

CD45RO-negative CD8 cells positively selected for CCR7 made up the naive population, which excluded terminally differentiated effector memory CD45RA+ cells. This CDR3 contains 13 residues. V lost 2 bases and J lost 7; bases outside the gene matches: 5. Germline values: CDR1 SGHDN, CDR2 FVKESK. Replicate PCRs run on sorted subsets employed 150 to 250 ng DNA, approximately 30,000 T cell genomes. Method: immunoSEQ multiplex PCR; TCRdb's copy keeps in-frame clones and lacks some. The table has approximately 2,000,000 clones, about 94% seen once. In regard to this clone: What it binds is not known.

V gene TRBV14 combines with J gene TRBJ2-7; 7 positions match TRBD2. The sample consisted of naive CD8+ T cells from PBMCs. The TCR originated in a man between 18 and 35 years old in good health. Some clones in this sample may be carry-over from other donors' samples. CDR3 protein: CASSQIPLAEQYF. The CDR3, as DNA: TGTGCCAGCAGCCAAATCCCACTAGCGGAGCAGTACTTC.